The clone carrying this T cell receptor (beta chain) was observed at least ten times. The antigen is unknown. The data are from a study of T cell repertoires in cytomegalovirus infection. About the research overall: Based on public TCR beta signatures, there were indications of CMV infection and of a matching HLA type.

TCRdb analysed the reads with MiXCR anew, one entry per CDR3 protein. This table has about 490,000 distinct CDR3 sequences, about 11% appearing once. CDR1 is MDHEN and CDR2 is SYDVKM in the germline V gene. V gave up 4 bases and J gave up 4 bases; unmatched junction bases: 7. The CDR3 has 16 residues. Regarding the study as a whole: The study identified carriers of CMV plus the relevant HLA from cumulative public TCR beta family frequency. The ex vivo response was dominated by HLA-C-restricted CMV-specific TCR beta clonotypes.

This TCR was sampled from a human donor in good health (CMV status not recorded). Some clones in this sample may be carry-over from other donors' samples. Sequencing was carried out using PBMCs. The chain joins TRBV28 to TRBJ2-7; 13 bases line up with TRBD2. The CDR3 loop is CASSSLTSGRPYEQYF. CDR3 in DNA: TGTGCCAGCAGTTCGCTGACTAGCGGGAGGCCTTACGAGCAGTACTTC.